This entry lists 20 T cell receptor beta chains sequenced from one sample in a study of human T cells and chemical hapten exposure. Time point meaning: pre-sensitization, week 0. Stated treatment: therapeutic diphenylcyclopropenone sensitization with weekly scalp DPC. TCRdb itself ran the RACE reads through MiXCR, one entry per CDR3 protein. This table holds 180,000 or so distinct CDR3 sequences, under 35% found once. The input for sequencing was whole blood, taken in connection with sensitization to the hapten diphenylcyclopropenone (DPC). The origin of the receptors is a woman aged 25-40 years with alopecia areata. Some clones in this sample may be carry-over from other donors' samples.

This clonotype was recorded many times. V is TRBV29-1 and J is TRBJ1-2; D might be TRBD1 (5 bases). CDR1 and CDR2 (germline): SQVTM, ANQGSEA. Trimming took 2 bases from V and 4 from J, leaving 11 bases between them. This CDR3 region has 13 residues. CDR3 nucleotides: TGCAGCGTTGAAAGAGGAGGGGCCTATGGCTACACCTTC. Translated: CSVERGGAYGYTF.

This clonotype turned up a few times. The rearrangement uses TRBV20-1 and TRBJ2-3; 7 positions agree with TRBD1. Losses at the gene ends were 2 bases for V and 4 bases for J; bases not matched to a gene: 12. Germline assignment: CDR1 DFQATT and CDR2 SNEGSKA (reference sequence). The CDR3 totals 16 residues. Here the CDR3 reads CSARLPFKGGADTQYF. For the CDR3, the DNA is TGCAGTGCTAGACTTCCCTTCAAAGGGGGCGCAGATACGCAGTATTTT.

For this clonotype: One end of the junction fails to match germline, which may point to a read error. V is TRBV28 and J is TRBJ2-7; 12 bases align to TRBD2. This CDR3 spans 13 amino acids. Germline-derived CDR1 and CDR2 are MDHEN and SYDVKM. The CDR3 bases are TGTGCCAGCAGCAGACTAGCGGGAGCGCCGGAAGACTTC. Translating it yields CASSRLAGAPEDF.

CDR3 sequence (DNA): TGTGCCAGCAGTGTTGGGGGAGATCAGCCCCAGCATTTT. Its translation is CASSVGGDQPQHF. V is TRBV6-1 and J is TRBJ1-5; D might be TRBD1 (5 bases). Trimming pared 4 bases from V and 5 bases from J, leaving 9 bases between. Germline values: CDR1 MNHNS, CDR2 SASEGT. The CDR3 length is 13 residues.

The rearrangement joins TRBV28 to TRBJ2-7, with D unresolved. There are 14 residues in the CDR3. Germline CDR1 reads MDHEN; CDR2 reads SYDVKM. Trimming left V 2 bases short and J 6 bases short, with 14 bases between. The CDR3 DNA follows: TGTGCCAGCAGTTTAGGCAGGAGAAGGCGCGAGCAGTACTTC. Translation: CASSLGRRRREQYF.

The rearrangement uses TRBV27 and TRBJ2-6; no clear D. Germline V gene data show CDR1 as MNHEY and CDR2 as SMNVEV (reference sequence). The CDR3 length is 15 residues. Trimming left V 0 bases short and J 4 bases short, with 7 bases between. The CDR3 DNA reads TGTGCCAGCAGTTTATCCGGGCCCGGGGCCAACGTCCTGACTTTC. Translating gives CASSLSGPGANVLTF.

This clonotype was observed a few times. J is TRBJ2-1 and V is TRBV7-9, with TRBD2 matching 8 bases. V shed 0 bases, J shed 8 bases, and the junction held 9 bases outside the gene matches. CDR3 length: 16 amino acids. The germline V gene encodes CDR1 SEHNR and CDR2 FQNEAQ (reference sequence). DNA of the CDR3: TGTGCCAGCAGCTTAGCTAGCGGGAAATCCAATCATGAGCAGTTCTTC. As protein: CASSLASGKSNHEQFF.

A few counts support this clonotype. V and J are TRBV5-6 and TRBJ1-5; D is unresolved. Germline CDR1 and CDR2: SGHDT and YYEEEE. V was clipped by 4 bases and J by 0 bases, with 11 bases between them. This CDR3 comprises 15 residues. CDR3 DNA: TGTGCCAGCAGCGCCGGACGGCTTAGCAATCAGCCCCAGCATTTT. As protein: CASSAGRLSNQPQHF.

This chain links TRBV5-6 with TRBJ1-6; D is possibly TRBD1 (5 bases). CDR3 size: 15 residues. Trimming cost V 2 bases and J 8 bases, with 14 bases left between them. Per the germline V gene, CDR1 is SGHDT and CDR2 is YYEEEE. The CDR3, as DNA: TGTGCCAGCAGCTTAACAGGTTCAGGCGATTCACCCCTCCACTTT. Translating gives CASSLTGSGDSPLHF.

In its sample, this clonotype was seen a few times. This CDR3 reads CASSFDRAYNEKLFF. For the CDR3, the DNA is TGTGCCAGCAGTTTCGACAGGGCCTATAATGAAAAACTGTTTTTT. The chain combines TRBV7-8 with TRBJ1-4; 7 positions agree with TRBD1. Losses at the gene ends were 6 bases for V and 4 bases for J; bases not matched to a gene: 8. Germline V gives CDR1 SGHVS, CDR2 FQNEAQ. This CDR3 is 15 amino acids long.

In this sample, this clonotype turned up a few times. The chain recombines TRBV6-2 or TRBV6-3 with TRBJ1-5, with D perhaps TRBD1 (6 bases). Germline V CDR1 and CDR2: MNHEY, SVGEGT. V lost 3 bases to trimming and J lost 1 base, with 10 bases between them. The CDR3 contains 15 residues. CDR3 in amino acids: CASSYGGASNQPQHF. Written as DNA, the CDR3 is TGTGCCAGCAGTTATGGGGGGGCGAGCAATCAGCCCCAGCATTTT.

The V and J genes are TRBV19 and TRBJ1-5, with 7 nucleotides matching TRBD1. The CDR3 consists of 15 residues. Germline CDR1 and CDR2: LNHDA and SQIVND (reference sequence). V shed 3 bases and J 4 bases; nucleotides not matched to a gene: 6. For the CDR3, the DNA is TGTGCCAGTAGTATTGAGGGGGCAGGTAATCAGCCCCAGCATTTT. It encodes CASSIEGAGNQPQHF. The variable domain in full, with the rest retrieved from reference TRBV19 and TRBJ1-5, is DGGITQSPKYLFRKEGQNVTLSCEQNLNHDAMYWYRQDPGQGLRLIYYSQIVNDFQKGDIAEGYSVSREKKESFPLTVTSAQKNPTAFYLCASSIEGAGNQPQHFGDGTRLSIL.

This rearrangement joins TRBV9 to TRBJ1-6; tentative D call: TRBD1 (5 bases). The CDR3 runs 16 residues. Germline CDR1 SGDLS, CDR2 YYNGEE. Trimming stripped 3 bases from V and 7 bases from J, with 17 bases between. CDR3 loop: CASSATLQGYNSPLHF. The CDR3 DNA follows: TGTGCCAGCAGCGCAACCCTCCAGGGTTACAATTCACCCCTCCACTTT. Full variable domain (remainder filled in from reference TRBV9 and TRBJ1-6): DSGVTQTPKHLITATGQRVTLRCSPRSGDLSVYWYQQSLDQGLQFLIQYYNGEERAKGNILERFSAQQFPDLHSELNLSSLELGDSALYFCASSATLQGYNSPLHFGNGTRLTVT.

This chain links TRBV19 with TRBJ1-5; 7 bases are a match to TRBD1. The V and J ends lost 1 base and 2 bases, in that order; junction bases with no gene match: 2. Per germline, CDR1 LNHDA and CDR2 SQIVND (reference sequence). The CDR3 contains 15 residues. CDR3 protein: CASSIAGGGNQPQHF. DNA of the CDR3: TGTGCCAGTAGTATAGCAGGGGGAGGCAATCAGCCCCAGCATTTT.

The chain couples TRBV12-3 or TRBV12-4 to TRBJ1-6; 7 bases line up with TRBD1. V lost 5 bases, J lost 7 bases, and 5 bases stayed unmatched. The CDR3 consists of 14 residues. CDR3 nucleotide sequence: TGTGCCAGCAGTAGGACAGGCCTGAATTCACCCCTCCACTTT. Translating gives CASSRTGLNSPLHF.

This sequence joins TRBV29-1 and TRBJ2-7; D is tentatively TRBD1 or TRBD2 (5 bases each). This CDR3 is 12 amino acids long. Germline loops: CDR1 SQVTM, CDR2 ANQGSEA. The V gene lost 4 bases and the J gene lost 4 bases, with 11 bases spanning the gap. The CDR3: CSVGDGPYEQYF. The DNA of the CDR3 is TGCAGCGTTGGGGACGGACCGTACGAGCAGTACTTC.

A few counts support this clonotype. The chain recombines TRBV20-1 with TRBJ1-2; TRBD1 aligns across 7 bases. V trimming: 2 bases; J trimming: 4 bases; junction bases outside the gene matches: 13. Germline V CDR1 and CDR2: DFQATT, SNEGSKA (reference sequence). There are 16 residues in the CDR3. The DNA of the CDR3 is TGCAGTGCTAGACCTACCCCGACAGGGACTAGCTATGGCTACACCTTC. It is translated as CSARPTPTGTSYGYTF.

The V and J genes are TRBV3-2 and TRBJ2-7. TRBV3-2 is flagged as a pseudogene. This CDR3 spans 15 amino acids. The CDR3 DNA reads TGTGCCAGCAGCCAAGTCAAGGCGACCCCCTACGAGCAGTACTTC. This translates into CASSQVKATPYEQYF.

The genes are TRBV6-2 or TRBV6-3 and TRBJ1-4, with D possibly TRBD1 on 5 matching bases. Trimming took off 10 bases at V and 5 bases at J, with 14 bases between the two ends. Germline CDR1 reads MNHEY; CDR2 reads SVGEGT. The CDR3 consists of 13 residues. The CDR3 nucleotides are TGTGCCACCTCCGGGACGGAGAATGAAAAACTGTTTTTT. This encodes CATSGTENEKLFF.

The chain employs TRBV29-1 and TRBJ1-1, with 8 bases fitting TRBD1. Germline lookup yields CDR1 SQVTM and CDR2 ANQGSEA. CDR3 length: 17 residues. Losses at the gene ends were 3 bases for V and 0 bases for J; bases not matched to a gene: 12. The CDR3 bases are TGCAGCGTTGACACCCTCTTGGGACAGGCCTTGAACACTGAAGCTTTCTTT. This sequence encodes CSVDTLLGQALNTEAFF. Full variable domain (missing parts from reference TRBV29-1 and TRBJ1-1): SAVISQKPSRDICQRGTSLTIQCQVDSQVTMMFWYRQQPGQSLTLIATANQGSEATYESGFVIDKFPISRPNLTFSTLTVSNMSPEDSSIYLCSVDTLLGQALNTEAFFGQGTRLTVV.